The entry below describes one T cell receptor (beta chain). Germline CDR1 and CDR2: LNHDA and SQIVND (reference sequence). The V end was cut by 4 bases, the J end by 2 bases, with 12 bases between. The CDR3 totals 14 residues. In the source study's methods: Nucleated cell counts were estimated from reference gene primer amplification. The assay was immunoSEQ multiplex PCR, and TCRdb's table has in-frame clones only and misses some. V, J and clone size derive from that table, while D and trimming were established from the DNA sequence. The sample carries around 190,000 clones, less than 85% recorded once. The data were obtained in a study of blood T cell repertoires in COVID-19. Turning to the study itself: Spain, Italy and the United States supplied samples that represented acute and convalescent COVID-19.

This chain links TRBV19 with TRBJ2-7, with D unclear. The sequenced sample consisted of peripheral blood. This clonotype originated in a human donor in a cohort sampled during active COVID-19. This chain's CDR3 is CASSTNPGAYEQYF. CDR3 DNA sequence: TGTGCCAGTAGTACCAACCCAGGTGCCTACGAGCAGTACTTC. Full variable domain (missing parts from reference TRBV19 and TRBJ2-7): DGGITQSPKYLFRKEGQNVTLSCEQNLNHDAMYWYRQDPGQGLRLIYYSQIVNDFQKGDIAEGYSVSREKKESFPLTVTSAQKNPTAFYLCASSTNPGAYEQYFGPGTRLTVT.